These T cell receptor beta chains were read from a single sample in a study of shared clonotypes between healthy human individuals. Data came from immunoSEQ multiplex PCR; TCRdb stores just in-frame clones and leaves some out. The table lists more than 900,000 clones, 70% to 80% of them singletons. Sequencing used memory CD4+ T cells from PBMCs. The receptors originated from a man aged 18 to 29 in good health. Some clones in this sample may be carry-over from other donors' samples. Both conserved end residues are part of each CDR3. The D gene is left open where the match is weak. Clone sizes are given selectively: once, few, many, or a class where the clone is expanded.

clone_size,v_call,j_call,d_call,cdr3_nt,cdr3_aa
NA,TRBV7-8,TRBJ2-3,NA,TGTGCCAGCAGGGGGGGCACAGATACGCAGTATTTT,CASRGGTDTQYF
NA,TRBV9,TRBJ2-7,NA,TGTGCCAGCACCCCCGGGCAGAACCTCTACGAGCAGTACTTC,CASTPGQNLYEQYF
once,TRBV4-1,TRBJ1-5,NA,TGCGCCAGCAGCCAAGGAGGAGGGACCAATCAGCCCCAGCATTTT,CASSQGGGTNQPQHF
NA,TRBV18,TRBJ1-3,NA,TGTGCCAGCTCATCGGAATGGGGGGTCGGAAACACCATATATTTT,CASSSEWGVGNTIYF
NA,TRBV5-1,TRBJ2-7,NA,TGCGCCAGCAGCTTGACTCGAGGCTCCTACGAGCAGTACTTC,CASSLTRGSYEQYF
NA,TRBV2,TRBJ2-3,TRBD1,TGTGCCAGCAGTGAGACAGGGGTGAGGACAGATACGCAGTATTTT,CASSETGVRTDTQYF
few,TRBV28,TRBJ1-5,TRBD1,TGTGCCAGCGCCTCCTTCTCCGGGACAGAATCCAATCAGCCCCAGCATTTT,CASASFSGTESNQPQHF
NA,TRBV29-1,TRBJ2-7,TRBD1,TGCAGCGTCATACAGGGGTCCTACGAGCAGTACTTC,CSVIQGSYEQYF
many,TRBV12-5,TRBJ2-1,TRBD1,TGTGCTAGTGGTTTGGGCCTCGGCACGGGGCAGGGGGATGAGCAGTTCTTC,CASGLGLGTGQGDEQFF
NA,TRBV5-4,TRBJ2-5,NA,TGTGCCAGCAGCGTAGGGAGCTGGGAGACCCAGTACTTC,CASSVGSWETQYF
NA,TRBV6-5,TRBJ2-7,NA,TGTGCCACTACGGGGGTGTCCTACGAGCAGTACTTC,CATTGVSYEQYF
NA,TRBV19,TRBJ2-2,TRBD2,TGTGCCAGGAAGACGGGACTATACACCGGGGAGCTGTTTTTT,CARKTGLYTGELFF
NA,TRBV5-8,TRBJ2-1,NA,TGTGCCAGCAGCTTTGATGACTCCGGTAGTGAGCAGTTCTTC,CASSFDDSGSEQFF
few,TRBV28,TRBJ1-1,NA,TGTGCCAGCAGTTTCAAACACCCGAACACTGAAGCTTTCTTT,CASSFKHPNTEAFF
NA,TRBV2,TRBJ1-4,TRBD1,TGTGCCAGCAATCCCGGGACAGGGAGGACTAATGAAAAACTGTTTTTT,CASNPGTGRTNEKLFF
once,TRBV30,TRBJ1-3,TRBD1,TGTGCCTGGATCAGGAGAGCAATGGACAGGCGCTCTGGAAACACCATATATTTT,CAWIRRAMDRRSGNTIYF
NA,TRBV5-5,TRBJ1-5,TRBD1,TGTGCCAGCAGCTCCCTGAGGGGGCGGGAGCCCCAGCATTTT,CASSSLRGREPQHF
NA,TRBV5-1,TRBJ2-7,TRBD1,TGCGCCAGTTCAGAAAGGCAGGGGGCCGACGAGCAGTACTTC,CASSERQGADEQYF
few,TRBV15,TRBJ1-2,NA,TGTGCCACCAGCAGAGCAGGGCCCGCGTATGGCTACACCTTC,CATSRAGPAYGYTF
NA,TRBV10-2,TRBJ2-2,NA,TGCGCCAGCAGTGGAGTCCGGGGGTTCGGGGAGCTGTTTTTT,CASSGVRGFGELFF
NA,TRBV6-6,TRBJ1-6,TRBD1,TGTGCCAGCAGTTACAGCGACAGGGGGATGTCACCCCTCCACTTT,CASSYSDRGMSPLHF
NA,TRBV7-2,TRBJ1-3,TRBD1,TGTGCCAGCAGCATGGACAGGGTGGACTCTGGAAACACCATATATTTT,CASSMDRVDSGNTIYF
once,TRBV10-1,TRBJ2-1,TRBD2,TGCGCCAGCATGAGGCTAGCGGGACGAGGGGAGCAGTTCTTC,CASMRLAGRGEQFF
few,TRBV2,TRBJ2-1,TRBD2,TGTGCCAGCAGGGGGCTAGCGGGAGGGCCTGGGTACAATGAGCAGTTCTTC,CASRGLAGGPGYNEQFF
once,TRBV6-6,TRBJ2-2,NA,TGTGCCAGCAGTAAACAGGGGCGGGGCGGGGAGCTGTTTTTT,CASSKQGRGGELFF
NA,TRBV9,TRBJ2-2,NA,TGTGCCAGCAGCGTTGAGACTAGATGGACCGGGGAGCTGTTTTTT,CASSVETRWTGELFF
NA,TRBV27,TRBJ2-1,TRBD2,TGTGCCAGCAGGCCCGAGGTCTCACGGGACTACTCCTACAATGAGCAGTTCTTC,CASRPEVSRDYSYNEQFF
NA,TRBV11-2,TRBJ2-7,TRBD1,TGTGCCAGCAGCTTTTGGGACAGGGGCTCCTACGAGCAGTACTTC,CASSFWDRGSYEQYF
NA,TRBV6-1,TRBJ1-5,NA,TGTGCCAGCAGGGGCATCGTATTTAGCAATCAGCCCCAGCATTTT,CASRGIVFSNQPQHF
few,TRBV6-4,TRBJ2-3,TRBD2,TGTGCCAGCAGCGCGAGCGGGACTGGTGATACGCAGTATTTT,CASSASGTGDTQYF
NA,TRBV10-3,TRBJ1-2,NA,TGTGCCATCAGTGAGTTTGAGGGGGTAGGTGGCTACACCTTC,CAISEFEGVGGYTF
NA,TRBV28,TRBJ2-3,TRBD2,TGTGCCAGCAGACTAGCGGGAGTCTGGCCAGATACGCAGTATTTT,CASRLAGVWPDTQYF
NA,TRBV15,TRBJ2-7,TRBD2,TGTGCCACCAGCTCCAGGACTAGCGGGGACTACGAGCAGTACTTC,CATSSRTSGDYEQYF
few,TRBV7-2,TRBJ1-2,NA,TGTGCCAGCAGCTTAGCCCAGGAGCGGGGCTACACCTTC,CASSLAQERGYTF
few,TRBV5-5,TRBJ1-1,NA,TGTGCCAGCAGACCCTCCCGACAGGCCATGAACACTGAAGCTTTCTTT,CASRPSRQAMNTEAFF
NA,TRBV9,TRBJ1-2,TRBD1,TGTGCCAGCAGCGTAGATGTCCCAGGGGGGATCTATGGCTACACCTTC,CASSVDVPGGIYGYTF
NA,TRBV4-3,TRBJ2-1,TRBD2,TGCGCCAGCAGCCAAGATCCCCTAGCGGGAGGGCCGGGTGAGCAGTTCTTC,CASSQDPLAGGPGEQFF
once,TRBV21-1,TRBJ2-7,NA,TGTGCCAGCAGCAATGGGCCCGGGCCGCAGTACTTC,CASSNGPGPQYF
NA,TRBV14,TRBJ2-5,NA,TGTGCCAGCAGCCTCCTAGCCATAGGATGGAAGACCCAGTACTTC,CASSLLAIGWKTQYF
once,TRBV28,TRBJ2-7,NA,TGTGCCAGCAAAACTGACTACGAGCAGTACTTC,CASKTDYEQYF
NA,TRBV13,TRBJ1-1,TRBD1,TGTGCCAGCAGCTTTAGGACAGGGGACACTGAAGCTTTCTTT,CASSFRTGDTEAFF
NA,TRBV28,TRBJ2-5,TRBD2,TGTGCCAGCAGTCCAGCGGGAGGGAGGGAGACCCAGTACTTC,CASSPAGGRETQYF
NA,TRBV6-1,TRBJ2-3,NA,TGTGCCAGCAAATTCAGGGGCGTCGATACGCAGTATTTT,CASKFRGVDTQYF
NA,TRBV30,TRBJ2-5,TRBD2,TGTGCCTGGAGTGTCGGACTAGCGGGAGGGCAAGAGACCCAGTACTTC,CAWSVGLAGGQETQYF
few,TRBV4-3,TRBJ1-5,NA,TGCGCCAGCAGCCAGACGGCTGGGTCACAGCCCCAGCATTTT,CASSQTAGSQPQHF
NA,TRBV15,TRBJ2-2,TRBD1,TGTGCCACCAGCAGCAGGGGGCTCAACACCGGGGAGCTGTTTTTT,CATSSRGLNTGELFF
NA,TRBV5-6,TRBJ2-7,TRBD1,TGTGCCAGCAGCGACACGGGACAGGGGTTCTACGAGCAGTACTTC,CASSDTGQGFYEQYF
NA,TRBV18,TRBJ2-7,NA,TGTGCCAGCTCGCCGACCTCCTACGAGCAGTACTTC,CASSPTSYEQYF
NA,TRBV7-9,TRBJ2-7,NA,TGTGCCAGCAGCCCGCGGACAGTTCCCCTTGCGCAGTACTTC,CASSPRTVPLAQYF
NA,TRBV7-3,TRBJ2-1,NA,TGTGCCAGTTCACCAGGTCAGGGTGAGCAGTTCTTC,CASSPGQGEQFF
NA,TRBV5-6,TRBJ2-5,NA,TGTGCCAGCAGCATGTTAGCGGTCCAAGAGACCCAGTACTTC,CASSMLAVQETQYF
NA,TRBV5-1,TRBJ1-2,NA,TGCGCCAGCAGCTTCACAGGACAAAACTATGGCTACACCTTC,CASSFTGQNYGYTF
NA,TRBV6-5,TRBJ1-3,NA,TGCGCCAGCAGTTACTCGGGGGAAGGAAACACCATATATTTT,CASSYSGEGNTIYF
NA,TRBV5-1,TRBJ2-1,TRBD2,TGCGCCAGCAGCGAGGGGACTAGCGGGAGGCTGTACAATGAGCAGTTCTTC,CASSEGTSGRLYNEQFF
NA,TRBV27,TRBJ2-5,NA,TGTGCCAGCAGTTTATTTGGTTGGGGGGAGACCCAGTACTTC,CASSLFGWGETQYF